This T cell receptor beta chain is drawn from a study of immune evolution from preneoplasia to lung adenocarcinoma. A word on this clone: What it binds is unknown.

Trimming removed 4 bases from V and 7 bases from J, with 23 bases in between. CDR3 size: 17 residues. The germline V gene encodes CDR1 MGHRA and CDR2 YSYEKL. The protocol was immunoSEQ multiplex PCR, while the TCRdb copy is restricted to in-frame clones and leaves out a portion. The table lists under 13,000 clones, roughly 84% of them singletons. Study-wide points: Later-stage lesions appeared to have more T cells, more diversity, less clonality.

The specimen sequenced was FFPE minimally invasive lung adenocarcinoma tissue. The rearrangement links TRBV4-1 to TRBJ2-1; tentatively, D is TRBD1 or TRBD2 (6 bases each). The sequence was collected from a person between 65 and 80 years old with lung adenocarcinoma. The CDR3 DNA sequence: TGCGCCAGCAGCCGAGGGGGGCTAGCGATTATCGGGAATGAGCAGTTCTTC. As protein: CASSRGGLAIIGNEQFF.